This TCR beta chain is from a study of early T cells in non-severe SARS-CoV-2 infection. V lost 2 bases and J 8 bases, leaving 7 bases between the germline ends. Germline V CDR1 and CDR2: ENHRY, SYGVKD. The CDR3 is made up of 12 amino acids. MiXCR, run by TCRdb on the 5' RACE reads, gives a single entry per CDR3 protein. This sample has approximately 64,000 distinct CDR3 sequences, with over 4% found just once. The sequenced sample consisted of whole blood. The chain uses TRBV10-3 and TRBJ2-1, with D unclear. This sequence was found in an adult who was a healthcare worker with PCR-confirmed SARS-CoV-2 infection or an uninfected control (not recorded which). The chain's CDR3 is CAISERNYEQFF. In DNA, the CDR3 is TGTGCCATCAGTGAGAGGAACTATGAGCAGTTCTTC.